Sequencing of this T cell receptor beta chain was carried out in a study of cytomegalovirus exposure and HLA in healthy donors. About the research overall: A prior analysis found 90 million to 120 million unique TCR beta sequences from about 179 million T cells.

Study-level findings and limits: Later analysis demonstrated an association between a missense DCLRE1C variant and TCR beta V- and J-gene trimming. Most TCR sequences showed up rarely, but some public TCRs showed up in many donors.

About this clone itself: The antigen remains unidentified.

This CDR3 has 15 residues. Germline V gives CDR1 MNHNS, CDR2 SASEGT. V was cut by 1 base and J by 10 bases, with 14 bases left in between. With 60 Vbeta and 13 Jbeta primers, the PCR was carried out. TCRdb's table, derived via immunoSEQ multiplex PCR, lists solely in-frame clones and lacks some. Here the sample spans roughly 120,000 clones, 65% to 75% being singletons. Sequenced sample: PBMCs. The receptor was derived from a woman aged 50 to 65 in good health and CMV-seropositive. The chain carries TRBV6-1 and TRBJ2-6; D unresolved. CDR3 region: CASSEGHRPLNVLTF. The CDR3 nucleotides read TGTGCCAGCAGTGAAGGACACCGGCCCCTGAACGTCCTGACTTTC.